One and the same sample provided the 9 T cell receptor beta chains below, sequenced in a study of T cells in Graves' hyperthyroidism and ophthalmopathy (dated by TCRdb to about 2019). The method behind the library was multiplex PCR. For sequencing, an Illumina HiSeq 2000 was employed. The TCR beta CDR3 regions were amplified from RNA transcripts. A first-round RT-PCR of the TCR CDR3 used the HTBI primer set with the Qiagen OneStep RT-PCR kit. TCRdb itself trimmed the public reads at Q25 with fastp, ran MiXCR and retained productive beta chains. CDR3 protein sequences are deduplicated, and each keeps its most common genes and DNA. For this sample the table gives some 490,000 distinct CDR3 sequences, of which around 16% were detected only once. The ten top clones hold about 31% of the sample. The specimen was blood. The receptors here all came from a woman aged 30 to 39 with Graves' ophthalmopathy.

At least ten counts were recorded for this clonotype. The rearrangement uses TRBV7-3 and TRBJ2-2; 9 bases fit TRBD2. Germline CDR1 reads SGHTA; CDR2 reads FQGTGA. The length of the CDR3 is 14 residues. V gave up 9 bases and J gave up 7 bases; unmatched junction bases: 9. DNA for the CDR3: TGTGCCAGTGCCGGAATAGCGGGAGACGGGGAGCTGTTTTTT. It specifies CASAGIAGDGELFF. Full variable domain (missing parts from reference TRBV7-3 and TRBJ2-2): GAGVSQTPSNKVTEKGKYVELRCDPISGHTALYWYRQSLGQGPEFLIYFQGTGAADDSGLPNDRFFAVRPEGSVSTLKIQRTERGDSAVYLCASAGIAGDGELFFGEGSRLTVL.

This chain connects TRBV2 to TRBJ2-5; 9 bases match TRBD1. Germline V gene sequence: CDR1 SNHLY, CDR2 FYNNEI. V shed 8 bases and J 5 bases; nucleotides not matched to a gene: 6. The CDR3 consists of 13 residues. The CDR3 loop is CASRTGGRETQYF. CDR3 nucleotides: TGTGCCAGCCGTACAGGGGGCCGGGAGACCCAGTACTTC.

The chain carries TRBV7-6 and TRBJ2-5, with D possibly called TRBD1 or TRBD2 (8 bases each). Germline loops: CDR1 SGHVS, CDR2 FNYEAQ. The CDR3 has 13 amino acids. Between the trimmed V and J ends, which lost 5 bases and 9 bases, there was a span of 16 bases. CDR3: CASSRRGREAQYF. Here the CDR3 DNA reads TGTGCCAGCAGCCGCAGGGGGCGGGAGGCCCAGTACTTC.

The table lists this clonotype with many counts. The chain carries TRBV6-2 or TRBV6-3 and TRBJ2-1; D perhaps matches TRBD2 (6 bases). The CDR3 spans 17 residues. Trimming took 6 bases from V and 0 from J, leaving 18 bases between them. Germline CDR1 MNHEY, CDR2 SVGEGT. The CDR3 nucleotides read TGTGCCAGCAGCCAAAATCCCGGGACTTTCTCCTACAATGAGCAGTTCTTC. Protein sequence: CASSQNPGTFSYNEQFF.

J is TRBJ2-3 and V is TRBV6-2 or TRBV6-3; 7 bases are a match to TRBD2. The germline CDR1 and CDR2 sequences are MNHEY and SVGEGT. With V trimmed by 6 bases and J by 0 bases, 6 bases remained unmatched. The CDR3 is made up of 15 amino acids. The CDR3 protein is CASSELASSTDTQYF. The CDR3 DNA reads TGTGCCAGCAGCGAACTAGCGTCTAGCACAGATACGCAGTATTTT.

This clonotype was seen at least ten times. The V gene is TRBV20-1, the J gene TRBJ2-7; D unresolved. The ends were cut back, 0 bases at V and 2 bases at J, with 17 bases in the middle. Per the germline V gene, CDR1 is DFQATT and CDR2 is SNEGSKA (reference sequence). CDR3 length: 16 amino acids. This chain's CDR3 is CSARDRSEGLAYEQYF. DNA for the CDR3: TGCAGTGCTAGAGATCGTTCGGAAGGGCTAGCCTACGAGCAGTACTTC.

This clonotype was counted at least ten times. V gene TRBV5-6 combines with J gene TRBJ1-5; D ambiguous. CDR3 length equals 15 residues. The ends were cut back, 4 bases at V and 7 bases at J, with 18 bases in the middle. Germline CDR1 and CDR2: SGHDT and YYEEEE. Written as DNA, the CDR3 is TGTGCCAGCAGCCTTAATGGAAACGGACGGCAGCCCCAGCATTTT. This encodes CASSLNGNGRQPQHF.

This clonotype came up many times. The rearrangement links TRBV28 to TRBJ2-7; 8 nucleotides line up with TRBD1. The CDR3 has 14 residues. J lost 5 bases, V lost 6 bases, and 9 bases had no gene match. Germline values: CDR1 MDHEN, CDR2 SYDVKM. CDR3 sequence (DNA): TGTGCCAGCAGCTCTCCCGGACAGGGCAACGAGCAGTACTTC. It translates to CASSSPGQGNEQYF.

This clonotype was detected a few times. The chain recombines TRBV29-1 with TRBJ1-1; 7 bases match TRBD1. Germline V gives CDR1 SQVTM, CDR2 ANQGSEA. After removal of 4 bases from V and 2 bases from J, the junction contained 7 bases not matched to a gene. The CDR3 sequence is 14 residues long. The chain's CDR3 is CSVARQGSNTEAFF. The CDR3 DNA reads TGCAGCGTTGCGCGACAGGGTTCAAACACTGAAGCTTTCTTT.